This TCR beta chain derives from a study of blood T cell repertoires in COVID-19. Turning to the study itself: Sites in the United States, Italy and Spain provided acute and convalescent COVID-19 samples. In each case, the material was cDNA or gDNA derived from T cells, B-cell-depleted T cells, or PBMCs.

V trimming: 5 bases; J trimming: 0 bases; junction bases outside the gene matches: 6. Germline CDR1 SQVTM, CDR2 ANQGSEA. The CDR3 is 15 amino acids. Per the original data handling: Amplifying reference gene primers gave estimates of nucleated cell counts. Some clones are missing from TCRdb's copy, which holds only in-frame ones; the method was immunoSEQ multiplex PCR. V and J calls plus clone size are reproduced from that table; the DNA served to infer D and trimming. The table shows about 260,000 clones, with approximately 89% occurring only once. Sequenced material: peripheral blood. The rearrangement uses TRBV29-1 and TRBJ1-1, with 10 bases fitting TRBD1. The TCR comes from a woman in her 50s with acute or convalescent COVID-19. CDR3 sequence reads: CSVPGGQGLNTEAFF. CDR3 nucleotide sequence: TGCAGCGTTCCGGGGGGACAGGGGCTGAACACTGAAGCTTTCTTT.